This TCR beta chain comes out of a study of human T cells and chemical hapten exposure. Regarding the study as a whole: Expanded TCRs created a significantly greater count of big CDR3 similarity clusters than controls did. Correlating positively with patch test score were the PT1 expanded TCR counts.

Each CDR3 protein is one row after TCRdb ran MiXCR on the RACE reads. The data hold some 190,000 distinct CDR3 sequences, with about a fifth observed a single time. Germline V gene lookup returns CDR1 MNHEY and CDR2 SVGAGI. The V gene lost 0 bases and the J gene lost 2 bases, with 19 bases spanning the gap. The CDR3 is 18 residues long. A remark on this clonotype: What it binds is not known.

Time point of the sample: patch test 1, 2 weeks after DPC sensitization. Regarding treatment: therapeutic diphenylcyclopropenone sensitization with weekly scalp DPC. The chain employs TRBV6-5 and TRBJ1-1; maybe TRBD1 (6 bases). This TCR was sampled from a woman between 50 and 59 years old with alopecia areata. Some clones in this sample may be carry-over from other donors' samples. The material was whole blood, obtained in connection with sensitization to the hapten diphenylcyclopropenone (DPC). The CDR3 region has the DNA TGTGCCAGCAGTTACTCCTCCCGGGGGCGGACGAGAAACACTGAAGCTTTCTTT. Amino acids: CASSYSSRGRTRNTEAFF.